This entry concerns a single TCR beta chain. This clonotype is identified as medium-sized (0.01 to 0.1%). No cognate antigen has been identified for it. Within one base of it there is no much larger clone, and no base qualities were kept. Taken from the germline V gene, the CDR1 and CDR2 loops are SGHTA and FQGNSA. There are 15 amino acids in the CDR3, from cysteine to phenylalanine inclusive. CDR3 DNA only is kept here, 45 bases in frame from base 1. V has 2 bases trimmed and J has 2 bases trimmed; junction bases matching no gene number 0. The data stem from a study of spatial heterogeneity in lung cancer (dated 2019 in TCRdb). In the study overall: More beta-chain than alpha-chain transcripts were consistently detected, likely reflecting higher beta-chain transcript abundance. In the raw uncorrected reads, each unique combination of TCR and UMI appeared more than ten times on average. In non-small cell lung cancer, the study quantitatively compared TCR alpha and beta repertoires across several tumor regions, matched nontumor lung, and blood. Nonsynonymous mutation counts, determined by whole-exome sequencing of tumor tissue, were related to features of the TCR repertoire. At surgery, 200 or so tumor regions, around 67 matched nontumor lung samples and a few dozen PBMC samples were TCR-sequenced for both alpha and beta chains.

The time point tag for this specimen amounts to: sample taken at primary tumor resection. TCR sequencing used whole RNA extracted from tumor and nontumor lung tissue, or from cryopreserved PBMC samples, without cell sorting. Samples were obtained from approximately 77 patients with early-stage, untreated non-small cell lung cancer from the lung TRACERx cohort. Only patients with enough RNA available from two or more tumor regions were chosen for TCR sequencing. Before selection, tumor and adjacent nontumor lung specimens were reviewed by a lung pathologist. The library was made by 5' RACE. Data came from a NextSeq 500. The TCR library protocol attached a unique molecular identifier to each TCR cDNA molecule to allow correction of PCR and sequencing errors. The paper's processing steps were these. Decombinator tools were used for TCR identification, UMI-based error correction and CDR3 extraction. TCRs above a frequency of 2 per 1,000, corresponding to the top 1% of the tumor frequency distribution, were defined as expanded. Rényi diversity was computed with the R vegan package after subsampling each repertoire 100 times to 5,000 TCRs. CDR3 similarity networks were built from amino acid triplet string-kernel similarity, connecting CDR3s with pairwise similarity above 0.82. Starting from the raw public reads, TCRdb applied fastp trimming at Q25, assembled clones with MiXCR and retained in-frame beta chains. Records with the same CDR3 protein are collapsed into one entry carrying the most frequent genes and DNA. Here the V and J calls rest on TCRdb's processing, not on the authors' analysis. Within this sample are under 5,000 distinct CDR3 sequences, with roughly 7.6% of them counted one time only. Roughly 20% of the sample comes from the top ten.

What the study reported, not specific to this receptor: Confirming at a functional level the hypothesis that regional TCRs recognize regional mutations was considered to require additional single-cell paired TCR alpha and beta sequencing.

In this chain, TRBV7-2 is recombined with TRBJ1-6; the central 7 bases match TRBD1. The sequence was collected from a male donor with early-stage non-small cell lung cancer. Sequences were derived from normal lung tissue next to the tumor, sampled at surgery. This receptor carries the CDR3 CASSLQGAYNSPLHF. The nucleotides are TGTGCCAGCAGCTTACAGGGGGCCTATAATTCACCCCTCCACTTT.